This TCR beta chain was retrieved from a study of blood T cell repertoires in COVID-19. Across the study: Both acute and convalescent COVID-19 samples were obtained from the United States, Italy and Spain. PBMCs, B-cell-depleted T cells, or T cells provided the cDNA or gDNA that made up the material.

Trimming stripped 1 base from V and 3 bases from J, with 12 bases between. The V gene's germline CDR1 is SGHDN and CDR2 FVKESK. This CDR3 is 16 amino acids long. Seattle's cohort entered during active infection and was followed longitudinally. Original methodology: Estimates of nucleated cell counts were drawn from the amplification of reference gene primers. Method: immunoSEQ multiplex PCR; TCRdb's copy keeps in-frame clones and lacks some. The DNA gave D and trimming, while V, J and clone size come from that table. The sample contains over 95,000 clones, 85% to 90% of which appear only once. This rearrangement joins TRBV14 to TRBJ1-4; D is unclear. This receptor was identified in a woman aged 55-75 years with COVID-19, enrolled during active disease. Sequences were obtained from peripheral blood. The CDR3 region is CASSQGWAPANEKLFF. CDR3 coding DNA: TGTGCCAGCAGCCAAGGATGGGCGCCGGCTAATGAAAAACTGTTTTTT.